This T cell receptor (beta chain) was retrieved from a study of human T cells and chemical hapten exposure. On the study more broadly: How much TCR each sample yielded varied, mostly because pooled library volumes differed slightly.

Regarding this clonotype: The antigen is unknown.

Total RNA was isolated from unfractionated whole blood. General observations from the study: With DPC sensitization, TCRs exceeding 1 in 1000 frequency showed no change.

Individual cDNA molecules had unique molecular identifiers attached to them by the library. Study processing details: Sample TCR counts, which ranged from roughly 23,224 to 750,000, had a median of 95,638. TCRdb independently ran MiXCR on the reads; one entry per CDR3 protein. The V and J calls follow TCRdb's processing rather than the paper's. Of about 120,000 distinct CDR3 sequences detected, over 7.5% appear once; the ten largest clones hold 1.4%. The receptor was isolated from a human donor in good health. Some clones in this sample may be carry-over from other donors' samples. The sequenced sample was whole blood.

Written as DNA, the CDR3 is TGTGCCAGCAGCTTAGCAGCCGCTAGCGGGGGTGCCTACGAGCAGTACTTC. Amino acid sequence: CASSLAAASGGAYEQYF. The genes are TRBV7-6 and TRBJ2-7; 10 bases match TRBD2. CDR3 length: 17 residues. Germline V gene data show CDR1 as SGHVS and CDR2 as FNYEAQ. The V and J ends lost 0 bases and 2 bases, in that order; junction bases with no gene match: 7.